This T cell receptor (beta chain) emerged from a study of relationships among human T cell subsets. This CDR3 comprises 16 residues. Germline CDR1 reads SQVTM; CDR2 reads ANQGSEA. V shed 4 bases and J shed 0 bases, with 17 bases lying between them. Findings of the study overall: V, D, J usage, CDR3 length and N-additions were similar across seven subsets. Many CDR3s were shared across Th1, Th2 and regulatory subsets.

From mRNA, alpha and beta CDR3 regions were amplified using semiquantitative ARM-PCR. Exponential amplification used communal superprimers after tagged nested gene-specific primers in ARM-PCR. Nested primers were removed by exonuclease before the second PCR round. MiXCR, applied by TCRdb to the multiplex PCR reads, yields one record per CDR3 protein. The sample contains roughly 15,000 distinct CDR3 sequences, approximately 60% of which appear only once. On this clonotype itself: Its antigen is unidentified.

Anti-CD25 beads selected CD4+CD25+ regulatory T cells from positively selected CD4+ cells. The sequence came from a man aged 40-50 years in good health. The V call is TRBV29-1, the J call TRBJ2-3; D gene uncertain. The sequencing sample was made of Tregs sorted from blood. The CDR3 sequence is CSVAAPTYSSTDTQYF. The CDR3 region has the DNA TGCAGCGTTGCGGCACCGACGTATTCTAGCACAGATACGCAGTATTTT.